The entry that follows covers one TCR beta chain sequence. CDR1 is MDHEN, CDR2 SYDVKM, per germline. With V trimmed by 8 bases and J by 4 bases, 7 bases remained unmatched. The CDR3 contains 13 residues. This specimen belongs to a study of blood T cell repertoires in COVID-19. Turning to the study itself: There were acute and convalescent COVID-19 samples, and they came from the United States, Italy and Spain. Sources were T cells, B-cell-depleted T cells, or PBMCs; the material itself was cDNA or gDNA.

In the source study's methods: Amplification of reference gene primers was used by the study to estimate nucleated cell counts. Data came from immunoSEQ multiplex PCR; TCRdb stores just in-frame clones and leaves some out. V, J and clone size reflect that table, while D and trimming were determined from the DNA. The sample consists of some 66,000 clones, 60% to 85% of them appearing once. V is TRBV28 and J is TRBJ1-2, with 7 bases fitting TRBD1. The TCR was taken from a woman older than 75 with acute or convalescent COVID-19. Sequenced: peripheral blood. This CDR3 reads CASHTTGFYGYTF. CDR3 nucleotides: TGTGCCAGCCACACGACAGGGTTCTATGGCTACACCTTC.